Sequencing of this T cell receptor (beta chain) was carried out in a study of patients and donors after allogeneic stem cell transplantation (TCRdb year 2020). Receptor amplification or capture employed RT-PCR. Sequencing used a NextSeq 550. Clones were called with MiXCR by TCRdb after fastp trimmed the public reads at Q25, and only in-frame beta chains were retained. CDR3 protein sequences are deduplicated, and each keeps its most common genes and DNA. Within this sample are around 240,000 distinct CDR3 sequences, with roughly 15% of them counted one time only. The biggest ten clones account for under 14% of the sample. Concerning this clonotype: There is no known antigen for this receptor. There are no base qualities to consult, and no much larger clone falls within one base.

V and J lose 1 base and 7 bases, and a span of 13 bases separates them. CDR1 and CDR2 (MDHEN, SYDVKM) derive from the germline V gene. The CDR3 measures 14 amino acids from cysteine to phenylalanine. Of the read, only the CDR3 DNA is kept; its 42 bases are in frame from base 1. The clonotype comes from a human donor who was either an allogeneic HSCT recipient or a stem cell or donor lymphocyte infusion donor (not recorded which). It is not recorded whose cells these are; they may come from a transplant donor. Rearrangement joined TRBV28 to TRBJ1-2; matching of 5 bases hints at TRBD1 as the D gene. The sample taken for sequencing was blood, either unsorted or a sorted T cell fraction (not recorded which). The DNA sequence is as follows: TGTGCCAGCAGTTTATCTGGCAGGGAGGCTGGCTACACCTTC. Its protein reads: CASSLSGREAGYTF.